These 8 T cell receptor beta chains were sequenced from one sample in a study of cytomegalovirus exposure and HLA in healthy donors. The PCR employed 60 Vbeta primers together with 13 Jbeta primers. Some clones are missing from TCRdb's copy, which holds only in-frame ones; the method was immunoSEQ multiplex PCR. The sample shows 150,000 to 200,000 clones, approximately 83% of them seen only once. The sample was PBMCs. The origin of the receptors is a male donor in good health and CMV-seronegative.

V usage is TRBV9 and J usage is TRBJ2-5; no clear D. V shed 4 bases and J shed 4 bases, with 11 bases lying between them. This CDR3 is 13 amino acids long. Germline-derived CDR1 and CDR2 are SGDLS and YYNGEE. The CDR3 DNA sequence: TGTGCCAGCAGCACCAGACAAGGAGAGACCCAGTACTTC. Residues: CASSTRQGETQYF.

V gene TRBV7-9 combines with J gene TRBJ1-2; D remains ambiguous. The germline gives CDR1 SEHNR, CDR2 FQNEAQ (reference sequence). With 0 bases removed from V and 1 base from J, the gap between germline ends came to 9 bases. This CDR3 comprises 15 residues. This chain's CDR3 is CASSLARDFNYGYTF. The DNA of the CDR3 is TGTGCCAGCAGCTTAGCACGGGATTTTAACTATGGCTACACCTTC.

This clone appeared a few times. This CDR3 is CASSLGSPGEQYF. The CDR3 nucleotides read TGTGCCAGCAGCTTGGGTTCTCCGGGCGAGCAGTACTTC. The chain joins TRBV7-8 to TRBJ2-7; D call uncertain. The CDR3 is 13 residues long. CDR1 and CDR2 (germline): SGHVS, FQNEAQ. V was clipped by 3 bases and J by 6 bases, with 12 bases between them.

The rearrangement links TRBV18 to TRBJ2-3; 8 bases line up with TRBD2. Germline loops: CDR1 KGHSH, CDR2 LQKENI. After removal of 5 bases from V and 2 bases from J, the junction contained 9 bases not matched to a gene. The CDR3 loop spans 16 amino acids. The CDR3 here is CASSTLSGALTDTQYF. The DNA for the CDR3 is TGTGCCAGCTCAACACTTAGCGGGGCGCTCACAGATACGCAGTATTTT.

This clone turned up a few times. The V and J genes are TRBV7-9 and TRBJ2-7, with D possibly TRBD2 on 6 matching bases. Germline lookup yields CDR1 SEHNR and CDR2 FQNEAQ (reference sequence). V lost 1 base, J lost 7 bases, and 8 bases lay in between. This CDR3 region has 12 residues. CDR3 coding DNA: TGTGCCAGCAGCTTAGAGGCGGGGGAGCAGTACTTC. Its protein is CASSLEAGEQYF.

The chain couples TRBV5-1 to TRBJ1-1; D is uncertain. Trimming cost V 0 bases and J 10 bases, with 10 bases left between them. The CDR3 has 12 amino acids. Germline-derived CDR1 and CDR2 are SGHRS and YFSETQ. CDR3 loop: CASSLGGPLAFF. The CDR3 nucleotides are TGCGCCAGCAGCTTGGGAGGGCCGCTAGCTTTCTTT.

This clone appeared once. V gene TRBV6-1 combines with J gene TRBJ1-1; D uncertain. V shed 0 bases and J shed 1 base, with 6 bases lying between them. Germline assignment: CDR1 MNHNS and CDR2 SASEGT. This CDR3 has 14 amino acids. CDR3 coding DNA: TGTGCCAGCAGTGAAGCGCGAAGGAACACTGAAGCTTTCTTT. Its protein is CASSEARRNTEAFF.

This clone was seen a few times. This sequence joins TRBV18 and TRBJ2-3; 7 bases map to TRBD1. Germline values: CDR1 KGHSH, CDR2 LQKENI. Trimming at V came to 3 bases and at J to 1 base, leaving 4 bases not matched to a gene. CDR3 size: 15 residues. The CDR3 sequence is CASSPLTGRTDTQYF. The CDR3 DNA is TGTGCCAGCTCACCCCTGACAGGGCGCACAGATACGCAGTATTTT.